This T cell receptor (beta chain) was retrieved from a study of blood T cells in healthy people across ages. Findings and caveats of the study: Older individuals had lower TCR beta diversity per million T cells (the decline was roughly linear).

Using a J-beta primer mix together with a sample-barcoded 5' primer, a second PCR was run for roughly 6 to 11 cycles. TCRdb itself ran the 5' RACE reads through MiXCR, one entry per CDR3 protein. The top ten clones hold roughly 18% of a sample with hundreds of thousands of distinct CDR3 sequences, under 55% of them seen once. There are many counts of this clonotype. Its antigen is unknown. CDR3 length: 16 residues. Trimming cost V 3 bases and J 0 bases, with 9 bases left between them. CDR1 LGHNA and CDR2 YSLEER come from the germline V gene. Material for sequencing was blood. The chain carries TRBV4-3 and TRBJ2-6; possibly TRBD1 for D (5 bases). This TCR was recovered from a man between 60 and 75 years old in good health. DNA of the CDR3: TGCGCCAGCAGCCAGGTTGACAGCTCTGGGGCCAACGTCCTGACTTTC. As protein: CASSQVDSSGANVLTF.